This T cell receptor beta chain was sequenced for a study of blood T cell repertoires in COVID-19. Study-level information: The United States, Italy and Spain provided the acute and convalescent COVID-19 samples. From T cells, B-cell-depleted T cells, or PBMCs came the material, which was cDNA or gDNA.

The CDR3 is 13 amino acids. Per the germline V gene, CDR1 is DFQATT and CDR2 is SNEGSKA (reference sequence). Trimming left V 3 bases short and J 6 bases short, with 11 bases between. This table comes from immunoSEQ multiplex PCR, and its TCRdb copy is limited to in-frame clones, with some not included. The sample holds 200,000 to 300,000 clones, just under 90% seen once. Exposed study participants had met a COVID-19 case within 2 weeks before entry. Sequenced material: PBMCs or T cells enriched from blood (not recorded which). V usage is TRBV20-1 and J usage is TRBJ1-4; D uncertain. The TCR sequence derives from a man aged 50-60 years who had been exposed to COVID-19. CDR3 in amino acids: CSASKPHDEKLFF. The CDR3 DNA is TGCAGTGCTAGTAAGCCGCATGATGAAAAACTGTTTTTT.